This passage covers 29 T cell receptor beta chains from one sample sequenced in a study of cytomegalovirus exposure and HLA in healthy donors. PCR used 60 Vbeta primers and 13 Jbeta primers. Sequencing used immunoSEQ multiplex PCR; TCRdb keeps in-frame clones, though not all of them. The table lists approximately 160,000 clones, approximately 80% of them singletons. Sequenced input: PBMCs. These receptor sequences come from a woman in her 50s in good health and CMV-seropositive.

The rearrangement links TRBV5-1 to TRBJ1-5, with 9 bases lining up with TRBD1. The CDR3 contains 15 residues. CDR1 and CDR2 from the germline V gene are SGHRS and YFSETQ. Losses at the gene ends were 5 bases for V and 5 bases for J; bases not matched to a gene: 8. The CDR3 nucleotides are TGCGCCAGCAGACCGGGGACAGGGCGCGATCAGCCCCAGCATTTT. It encodes CASRPGTGRDQPQHF.

V gene TRBV4-1 combines with J gene TRBJ2-1, with D perhaps matching TRBD1 (5 bases). The germline V and J ends were trimmed by 1 base and 5 bases, with 9 bases remaining between them. The CDR3 sequence is 14 residues long. Germline CDR1 is MGHRA and CDR2 is YSYEKL. This CDR3 is CASSQGRGNNEQFF. The CDR3 DNA reads as TGCGCCAGCAGCCAAGGTAGGGGAAACAATGAGCAGTTCTTC.

The CDR3 coding sequence is TGTGCCAGCAGCATACAGGGGACCTCTGGAAACACCATATATTTT. It specifies CASSIQGTSGNTIYF. The chain combines TRBV7-2 with TRBJ1-3; 7 positions agree with TRBD1. CDR1 is SGHTA, CDR2 FQGNSA, per germline. CDR3 length equals 15 residues. Trimming at V came to 5 bases and at J to 0 bases, leaving 4 bases not matched to a gene.

This clone was recorded once. The chain combines TRBV4-1 with TRBJ2-3; 9 bases line up with TRBD1. Germline-derived CDR1 and CDR2 are MGHRA and YSYEKL. Germline trimming cut 3 bases from V and 5 bases from J; bases unmatched to any gene: 6. The CDR3 has 15 residues. The CDR3 spells CASSHPGQGRDTQYF. CDR3 in DNA: TGCGCCAGCAGCCACCCGGGACAGGGTAGAGATACGCAGTATTTT.

This clone showed up just once. The CDR3, as DNA: TGTGCCTGGAGCAACCGACAGGGGGCGTCTTATGGCTACACCTTC. The encoded protein is CAWSNRQGASYGYTF. This rearrangement joins TRBV30 to TRBJ1-2; the match to TRBD1 covers 10 bases. The V segment lost 3 bases and the J segment 5 bases; nucleotides outside the gene matches: 9. There are 15 residues in the CDR3. Germline lookup yields CDR1 GTSNPN and CDR2 SVGIG (reference sequence).

The chain joins TRBV5-1 to TRBJ2-3, with 11 bases lining up with TRBD1. CDR1 is SGHRS, CDR2 YFSETQ, per germline. The CDR3 contains 17 residues. V trimming: 1 base; J trimming: 8 bases; junction bases outside the gene matches: 12. The CDR3 region is CASSLRTGTGGLGTQYF. CDR3 DNA: TGCGCCAGCAGCTTGAGAACCGGGACAGGGGGTTTAGGTACGCAGTATTTT.

The rearrangement joins TRBV28 to TRBJ2-3; TRBD2 agrees at 10 bases. CDR3 size: 15 residues. Germline CDR1 and CDR2: MDHEN and SYDVKM. Trimming cost V 5 bases and J 2 bases; bases outside gene matches: 4. In DNA, the CDR3 is TGTGCCAGCAGTGCTCTAGCGGGGGTCACAGATACGCAGTATTTT. Amino acid sequence: CASSALAGVTDTQYF.

J is TRBJ2-3 and V is TRBV7-8, with 10 bases lining up with TRBD1. This CDR3 comprises 17 residues. From germline, CDR1 is SGHVS and CDR2 FQNEAQ. The trim removed 5 bases at V and 3 bases at J, leaving 11 bases unmatched. CDR3: CASSTLAGQGVTDTQYF. The CDR3 DNA reads as TGTGCCAGCAGCACCCTGGCCGGACAGGGGGTAACAGATACGCAGTATTTT. Together with reference TRBV7-8 and TRBJ2-3, the CDR3 gives the full variable domain: GAGVSQSPRYKVAKRGQDVALRCDPISGHVSLFWYQQALGQGPEFLTYFQNEAQLDKSGLPSDRFFAERPEGSVSTLKIQRTQQEDSAVYLCASSTLAGQGVTDTQYFGPGTRLTVL.

V gene TRBV6-6 combines with J gene TRBJ2-7, with 9 positions matching TRBD1. V shed 4 bases, J shed 0 bases, and the junction held 7 bases outside the gene matches. This CDR3 is built from 16 residues. The germline V gene encodes CDR1 MNHNY and CDR2 SVGAGI (reference sequence). DNA for the CDR3: TGTGCCAGCAGTTGGAGACAGGGGGAGAGCTCCTACGAGCAGTACTTC. This codes for CASSWRQGESSYEQYF.

The gene calls are TRBV5-1 and TRBJ2-6; D unresolved. The CDR3 runs to 14 residues. Trimming stripped 1 base from V and 2 bases from J, with 4 bases between. Germline V lookup: CDR1 SGHRS, CDR2 YFSETQ. The CDR3 nucleotides read TGCGCCAGCAGCTTGTTCGCTGGGGCCAACGTCCTGACTTTC. Translation: CASSLFAGANVLTF.

This chain uses TRBV4-1 with TRBJ2-7; 9 bases are a match to TRBD2. Trimming at V came to 5 bases and at J to 3 bases, leaving 20 bases not matched to a gene. The CDR3 runs 19 residues. Germline CDR1 is MGHRA and CDR2 is YSYEKL. The CDR3, as DNA: TGCGCCAGCAGCGCTCGCGGGAACAGGGGAGGTAGCGGGAGCTACGAGCAGTACTTC. It codes for CASSARGNRGGSGSYEQYF.

In this sample, this clone turned up a few times. The rearrangement links TRBV9 to TRBJ1-4, with 7 bases fitting TRBD1. Germline V gene lookup returns CDR1 SGDLS and CDR2 YYNGEE. J lost 6 bases, V lost 4 bases, and 9 bases had no gene match. This CDR3 has 15 amino acids. The CDR3 sequence is CASSKTGTDHEKLFF. The DNA for the CDR3 is TGTGCCAGCAGCAAGACCGGGACAGACCATGAAAAACTGTTTTTT.

The V gene is TRBV4-3, the J gene TRBJ2-3; 7 nucleotides match TRBD2. The length of the CDR3 is 16 residues. CDR1 and CDR2 (germline): LGHNA, YSLEER. V trimming: 3 bases; J trimming: 0 bases; junction bases outside the gene matches: 6. The CDR3 sequence: CASSQKSGVSTDTQYF. The CDR3 region has the DNA TGCGCCAGCAGCCAGAAAAGCGGGGTTAGCACAGATACGCAGTATTTT.

The chain carries TRBV14 and TRBJ1-2, with 8 nucleotides matching TRBD1. The CDR3 spans 14 residues. Germline CDR1 and CDR2: SGHDN and FVKESK. V shed 4 bases and J 12 bases; nucleotides not matched to a gene: 13. CDR3 nucleotides: TGTGCCAGCAGCCCCGGGGGCGGACAGGGAAAAAACACCTTC. It specifies CASSPGGGQGKNTF.

The V and J genes are TRBV7-2 and TRBJ2-7; possible D gene TRBD2, 5 bases. The CDR3 is 15 amino acids. Germline V CDR1 and CDR2: SGHTA, FQGNSA. V was pared by 8 bases and J by 0 bases, with 17 bases between. The CDR3 protein is CASRIGSGSSYEQYF. The CDR3 coding sequence is TGTGCCAGCCGAATTGGAAGCGGTAGCTCCTACGAGCAGTACTTC.

The chain employs TRBV19 and TRBJ2-2; 10 bases fit TRBD1. V trimming: 6 bases; J trimming: 4 bases; junction bases outside the gene matches: 5. The CDR3 spans 15 residues. Germline CDR1 is LNHDA and CDR2 is SQIVND (reference sequence). The CDR3, as DNA: TGTGCCAGTAGGGACAGGGGGGAAGTCACCGGGGAGCTGTTTTTT. This gives the protein CASRDRGEVTGELFF. Full variable domain (outside the CDR3, taken from reference TRBV19 and TRBJ2-2): DGGITQSPKYLFRKEGQNVTLSCEQNLNHDAMYWYRQDPGQGLRLIYYSQIVNDFQKGDIAEGYSVSREKKESFPLTVTSAQKNPTAFYLCASRDRGEVTGELFFGEGSRLTVL.

V and J are TRBV5-4 and TRBJ1-1, with D perhaps matching TRBD1 (6 bases). Trimming took off 4 bases at V and 5 bases at J, with 18 bases between the two ends. The germline gives CDR1 SGHNT, CDR2 YYREEE (reference sequence). This CDR3 has 15 residues. The CDR3 loop is CASSPPRGVKTEAFF. The CDR3 DNA reads TGTGCCAGCAGCCCCCCCAGGGGTGTAAAGACTGAAGCTTTCTTT.

V and J are TRBV7-9 and TRBJ2-7; D might be TRBD1 (7 bases). The germline CDR1 and CDR2 sequences are SEHNR and FQNEAQ (reference sequence). The ends were cut back, 2 bases at V and 3 bases at J, with 23 bases in the middle. This CDR3 comprises 18 residues. The CDR3 bases are TGTGCCAGCAGCTTAAATCTCGGGGGACAGCGCGCGAGCTACGAGCAGTACTTC. Protein sequence: CASSLNLGGQRASYEQYF.

This rearrangement joins TRBV30 to TRBJ2-2; maybe TRBD2 (6 bases). V gave up 4 bases and J gave up 3 bases, with 15 bases separating them. The CDR3 spans 15 residues. In germline, CDR1 is GTSNPN, CDR2 SVGIG (reference sequence). The CDR3: CAWKVRDWYTGELFF. The CDR3 DNA sequence: TGTGCCTGGAAGGTCCGGGACTGGTACACCGGGGAGCTGTTTTTT.

V usage is TRBV7-9 and J usage is TRBJ1-2; D gene uncertain. The CDR3 is made up of 12 amino acids. V was clipped by 5 bases and J by 4 bases, with 8 bases between them. Germline loops: CDR1 SEHNR, CDR2 FQNEAQ (reference sequence). CDR3 nucleotide sequence: TGTGCCAGCAGCCATACAAGCTATGGCTACACCTTC. As protein: CASSHTSYGYTF.

The chain links TRBV6-6 to TRBJ2-2; TRBD2 matches at 12 bases. This CDR3 region has 16 residues. Germline V gene data show CDR1 as MNHNY and CDR2 as SVGAGI (reference sequence). The ends lost 5 bases at V and 8 bases at J; junction bases unmatched: 9. This CDR3 is CASSLPSGRAPGELFF. Here the CDR3 DNA reads TGTGCCAGCAGTCTCCCTAGCGGGAGGGCCCCGGGGGAGCTGTTTTTT.

The chain combines TRBV10-2 with TRBJ2-1, with D possibly being TRBD1 (6 bases). CDR1 is WSHSY and CDR2 is SAAADI in the germline V gene. CDR3 length: 14 amino acids. Trimming pared 7 bases from V and 5 bases from J, leaving 15 bases between. The CDR3 DNA reads as TGCGCCAGCATGTTTCGGCCAGGGGACAATGAGCAGTTCTTC. Protein: CASMFRPGDNEQFF.

This sequence joins TRBV9 and TRBJ1-3, with D perhaps matching TRBD1 (6 bases). CDR1 is SGDLS and CDR2 is YYNGEE in the germline V gene. The CDR3 length is 15 residues. V lost 0 bases and J 2 bases, leaving 9 bases between the germline ends. The CDR3 reads CASSVGGGTGNTIYF. As DNA, the CDR3 is TGTGCCAGCAGCGTAGGGGGGGGCACTGGAAACACCATATATTTT.

This sequence joins TRBV10-1 and TRBJ2-3, with 16 bases lining up with TRBD2. This CDR3 region has 19 residues. V shed 6 bases and J 0 bases; nucleotides not matched to a gene: 9. Germline CDR1 reads WNHNN; CDR2 reads SYGVQD (reference sequence). Here the CDR3 reads CASSPGLAGGVSSTDTQYF. The CDR3 coding sequence is TGCGCCAGCAGCCCGGGACTAGCGGGGGGGGTTTCTAGCACAGATACGCAGTATTTT.

V is TRBV5-1 and J is TRBJ2-1, with TRBD1 matching 7 bases. After removal of 3 bases from V and 7 bases from J, the junction contained 7 bases not matched to a gene. Per the germline V gene, CDR1 is SGHRS and CDR2 is YFSETQ. This CDR3 comprises 14 residues. In nucleotides, the CDR3 is TGCGCCAGCAGCTCCCCGGGCAGGGGGAATGAGCAGTTCTTC. Its translation is CASSSPGRGNEQFF.

This rearrangement joins TRBV6-6 to TRBJ1-2, with 9 bases fitting TRBD1. The germline CDR1 and CDR2 sequences are MNHNY and SVGAGI (reference sequence). V shed 0 bases and J 7 bases; nucleotides not matched to a gene: 6. The CDR3 consists of 15 residues. The CDR3 spells CASSYSPDRGSGYTF. The CDR3, as DNA: TGTGCCAGCAGTTACTCCCCGGACAGGGGTTCTGGCTACACCTTC.

V usage is TRBV28 and J usage is TRBJ2-7; 11 nucleotides agree with TRBD1. The CDR3 is 14 residues long. Losses at the gene ends were 6 bases for V and 4 bases for J; bases not matched to a gene: 5. Germline V lookup: CDR1 MDHEN, CDR2 SYDVKM. CDR3 amino acids: CASRTGTGGYEQYF. CDR3 nucleotide sequence: TGTGCCAGCAGGACCGGGACAGGGGGTTACGAGCAGTACTTC.

As DNA, the CDR3 is TGTGCCACCAACTCTGGGGCCAACGTCCTGACTTTC. Its translation: CATNSGANVLTF. The gene calls are TRBV19 and TRBJ2-6, with D unresolved. Trimming left V 10 bases short and J 0 bases short, with 4 bases between. Germline CDR1 and CDR2: LNHDA and SQIVND (reference sequence). The CDR3 runs to 12 residues.

The chain is built from TRBV19 and TRBJ2-1; tentatively, D is TRBD1 (5 bases). With 4 bases removed from V and 7 bases from J, the gap between germline ends came to 17 bases. Per the germline V gene, CDR1 is LNHDA and CDR2 is SQIVND (reference sequence). This CDR3 has 15 residues. The CDR3: CASSKAGLGRNEQFF. CDR3 in DNA: TGTGCCAGTAGTAAGGCAGGGCTGGGGCGGAATGAGCAGTTCTTC.